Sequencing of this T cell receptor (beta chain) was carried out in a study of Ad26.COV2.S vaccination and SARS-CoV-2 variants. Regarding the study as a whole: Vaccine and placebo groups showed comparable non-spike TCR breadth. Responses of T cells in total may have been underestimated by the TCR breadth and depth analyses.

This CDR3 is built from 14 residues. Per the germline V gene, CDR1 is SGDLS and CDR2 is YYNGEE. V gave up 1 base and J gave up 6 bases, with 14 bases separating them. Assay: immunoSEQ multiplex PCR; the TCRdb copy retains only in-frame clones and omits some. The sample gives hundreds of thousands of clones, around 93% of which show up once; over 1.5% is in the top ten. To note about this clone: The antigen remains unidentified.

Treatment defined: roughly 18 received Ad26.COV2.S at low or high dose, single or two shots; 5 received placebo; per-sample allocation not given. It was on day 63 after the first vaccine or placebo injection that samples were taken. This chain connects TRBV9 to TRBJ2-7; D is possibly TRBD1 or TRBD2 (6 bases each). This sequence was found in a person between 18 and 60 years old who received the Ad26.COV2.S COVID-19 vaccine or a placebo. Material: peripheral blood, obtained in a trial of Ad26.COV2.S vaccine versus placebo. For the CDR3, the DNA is TGTGCCAGCAGCGTATCCGGGGGCGGAGGCGAGCAGTACTTC. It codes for CASSVSGGGGEQYF.